Detailed here is one T cell receptor (beta chain). Its recognized antigen is unknown. The input lacks base qualities; no much larger clone sits a single base away. The CDR3 runs 13 residues from the cysteine to the phenylalanine. Solely the CDR3 DNA is kept, with 39 bases framed from the first base. V sheds 8 bases and J sheds 7 bases, leaving 18 bases between their ends. Per the germline V gene, MNHEY is the CDR1 and SVGAGI is the CDR2. Each collaborating institution followed its own protocols to collect whole blood in K2EDTA tubes. For TCRbeta analysis, collaborators shipped samples in one of three forms: frozen whole blood, isolated PBMCs, or DNA extracted from either of those sample types. The entry originates in a study of blood T cell repertoires in COVID-19 (dated by TCRdb to 2018 to 2020). About the study as a whole: The collaborator samples originated in the United States, Italy and Spain and spanned the acute and convalescent phases of COVID-19. The material from the prospective study consisted of cDNA or gDNA derived from T cells, B-cell-depleted T cells, or PBMCs. The dataset comprised deeply sampled blood TCRbeta repertoires from subjects exposed to, actively infected with, or recovered from COVID-19. A freely available public database, intended as a resource for researchers studying the immune response to SARS-CoV-2, is where the repertoires were released. Samples came from the ongoing ImmuneRACE study (first 160 participants) plus 1,254 subjects from 6 global collaborators. The sample metadata nearly always contained a de-identified subject ID, COVID-19 status, age in years and sex. Where HLA class I and class II types were available, the types were taken from metadata supplied by the sample provider, not from assay-based typing. Overall results and qualifications from the work: The quantity of clinical and demographic metadata differed by source and by participant and was supplied without curation.

TCRbeta CDR3 regions were amplified from genomic DNA using the immunoSEQ Assay, a bias-controlled multiplex PCR. The study's own analysis went as follows. The number of nucleated cells in each sample was estimated from the amplification of reference gene primers within the assay. Sequence reads were collapsed and filtered to measure the absolute abundance of every unique TCRbeta CDR3 rearrangement. For each sample, productive Simpson clonality was calculated by taking the square root of Simpson's diversity index across productive rearrangements. Imported from immuneACCESS, the table was reduced by TCRdb to in-frame sequences with V and J called. These copies leave out some clones; in studies compared against another copy, an unresolved V gene accounts for under half, and the cause of the remainder is not known. V and J calls and clone size are those listed in that table; D and trimming were worked out from the DNA. The sample profile shows hundreds of thousands of clones; around four fifths of them were found once. The ten largest clones take up around 4.2% of the sample.

Material for sequencing was peripheral blood. The rearranged chain carries TRBV6-5 and TRBJ2-7; 6 matching bases give a weak D call of TRBD1. The receptor was derived from a woman aged 50 to 60 with active or convalescent COVID-19. The DNA sequence is as follows: TGTGCCAGCGGTCCCCGACAGGAGAGTGAGCAGTACTTC. Its product reads: CASGPRQESEQYF.